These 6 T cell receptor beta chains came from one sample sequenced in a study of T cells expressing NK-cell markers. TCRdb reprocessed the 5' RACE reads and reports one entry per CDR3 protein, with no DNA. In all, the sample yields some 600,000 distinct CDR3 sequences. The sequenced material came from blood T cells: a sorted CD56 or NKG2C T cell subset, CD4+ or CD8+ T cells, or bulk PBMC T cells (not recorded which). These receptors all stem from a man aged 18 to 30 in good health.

CDR3 sequence reads: CASSALVRNVLTF. The rearrangement links TRBV21-1 to TRBJ2-6. TRBV21-1 is listed as a pseudogene. The CDR3 covers 13 residues.

This chain's CDR3 is CSVLPQRKESEAFF. The chain couples TRBV29-1 to TRBJ1-1. From germline, CDR1 is SQVTM and CDR2 ANQGSEA. The CDR3 contains 14 residues.

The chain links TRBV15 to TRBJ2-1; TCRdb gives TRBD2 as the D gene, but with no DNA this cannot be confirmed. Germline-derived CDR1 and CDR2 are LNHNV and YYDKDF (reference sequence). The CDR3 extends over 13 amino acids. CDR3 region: CATSRGLADEQFF.

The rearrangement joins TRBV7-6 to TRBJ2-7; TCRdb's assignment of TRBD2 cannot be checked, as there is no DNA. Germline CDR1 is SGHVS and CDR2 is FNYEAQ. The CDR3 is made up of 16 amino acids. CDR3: CASSLGTSGSTYEQYF.

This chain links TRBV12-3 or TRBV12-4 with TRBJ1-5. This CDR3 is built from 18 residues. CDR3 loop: CASTFKRGTAELYQPQHF.

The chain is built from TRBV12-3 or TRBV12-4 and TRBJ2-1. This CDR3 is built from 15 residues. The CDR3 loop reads CASSLYSTDYNEQFF.